The entry that follows covers one T cell receptor beta chain sequence. Antigen: not known. The germline V gene has CDR1 SGHAT and CDR2 FQNNGV. With V trimmed by 3 bases and J by 3 bases, 19 bases remained unmatched. The CDR3 totals 20 residues. The sample belongs to a study of T-cell reconstitution after alpha-beta-depleted transplantation in children. TCRbeta library preparation incorporated unique molecular identifiers. MiXCR was run by TCRdb on the PCR reads, yielding one entry per CDR3 protein. The data hold some 300,000 distinct CDR3 sequences, with less than 9.5% observed a single time. Findings and limits, study-wide: Once a year had passed after transplant, T-cell counts and diversity came mostly from newly produced T cells. Approximately two months post-transplant, alpha-beta T cells reportedly originated from several hundred expanded graft clones. For some patients, TCRbeta diversity was high at day 60 because of recipient T cells and thymic progenitors that survived.

The chain joins TRBV11-2 to TRBJ2-3, with TRBD2 matching 9 bases. The sequence was obtained from a female patient aged 2-9 years who had a stem cell transplant for Fanconi anemia, so the T cells may come from the graft donor. The material was peripheral blood, obtained 360 days after TCRalphabeta/CD19-depleted stem cell transplant. In DNA form, the CDR3 reads TGTGCCAGCAGCTTGACCGTAGGTGGAACTAGCGGGCGGGTTACAGATACGCAGTATTTT. Protein: CASSLTVGGTSGRVTDTQYF.